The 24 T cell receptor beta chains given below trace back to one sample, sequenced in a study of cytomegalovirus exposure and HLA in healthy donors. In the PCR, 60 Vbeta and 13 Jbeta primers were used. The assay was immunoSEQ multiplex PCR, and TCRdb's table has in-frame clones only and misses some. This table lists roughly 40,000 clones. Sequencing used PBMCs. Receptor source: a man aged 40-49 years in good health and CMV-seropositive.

The CDR3 DNA follows: TGTGCCAGCACCCGGCAGGTCCACTACAATGAGCAGTTCTTC. Its protein is CASTRQVHYNEQFF. The V call is TRBV5-5, the J call TRBJ2-1; D unresolved. Germline-derived CDR1 and CDR2 are SGHKS and YYEKEE (reference sequence). The CDR3 has 14 amino acids. Trimming shortened V by 6 bases and J by 3 bases, and 13 bases separated the two germline ends.

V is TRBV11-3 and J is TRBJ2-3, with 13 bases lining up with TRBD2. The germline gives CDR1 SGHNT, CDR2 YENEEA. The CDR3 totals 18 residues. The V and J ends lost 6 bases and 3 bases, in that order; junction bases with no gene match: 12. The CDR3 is CASSYNARLAGGTDTQYF. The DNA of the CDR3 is TGTGCCAGCAGTTACAACGCGAGACTAGCGGGAGGAACAGATACGCAGTATTTT.

CDR3 loop: CASGRAETQYF. CDR3 bases: TGTGCCAGCGGGCGCGCAGAGACCCAGTACTTC. This chain uses TRBV21-1 with TRBJ2-5; the D call TRBD1 from the table was never checked on the DNA. TRBV21-1 is designated a pseudogene. There are 11 residues in the CDR3.

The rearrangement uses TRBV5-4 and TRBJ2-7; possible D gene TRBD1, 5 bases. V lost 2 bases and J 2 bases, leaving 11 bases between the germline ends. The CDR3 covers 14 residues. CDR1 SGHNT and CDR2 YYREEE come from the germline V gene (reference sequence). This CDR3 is CASSFSGNPYEQYF. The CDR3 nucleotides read TGTGCCAGCAGCTTTTCAGGGAATCCCTACGAGCAGTACTTC.

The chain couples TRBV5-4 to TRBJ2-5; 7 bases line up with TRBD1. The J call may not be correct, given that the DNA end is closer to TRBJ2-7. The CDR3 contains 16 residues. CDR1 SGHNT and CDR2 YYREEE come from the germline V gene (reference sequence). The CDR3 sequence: CASSLIDRAPGYEQYF. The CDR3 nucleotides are TGTGCCAGCAGCCTCATTGACAGGGCCCCAGGGTACGAGCAGTACTTC.

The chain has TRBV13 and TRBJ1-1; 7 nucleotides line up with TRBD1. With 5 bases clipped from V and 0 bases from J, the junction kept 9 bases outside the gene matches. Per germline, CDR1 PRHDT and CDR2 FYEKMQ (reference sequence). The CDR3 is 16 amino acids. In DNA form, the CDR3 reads TGTGCCAGCAGCCCAGAGAGGGGGCGCGTGAACACTGAAGCTTTCTTT. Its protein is CASSPERGRVNTEAFF.

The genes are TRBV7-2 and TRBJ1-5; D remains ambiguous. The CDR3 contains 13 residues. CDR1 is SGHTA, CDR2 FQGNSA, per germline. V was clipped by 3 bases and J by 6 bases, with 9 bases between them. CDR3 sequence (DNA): TGTGCCAGCAGCTTGATTGAGGGTCAGCCCCAGCATTTT. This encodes CASSLIEGQPQHF.

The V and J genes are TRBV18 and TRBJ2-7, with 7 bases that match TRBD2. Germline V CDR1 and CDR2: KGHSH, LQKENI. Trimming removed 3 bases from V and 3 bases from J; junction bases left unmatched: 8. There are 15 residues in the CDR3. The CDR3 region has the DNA TGTGCCAGCTCACCTAAGGCGGGAGACCACTACGAGCAGTACTTC. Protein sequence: CASSPKAGDHYEQYF. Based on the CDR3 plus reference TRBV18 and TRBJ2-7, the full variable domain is NAGVMQNPRHLVRRRGQEARLRCSPMKGHSHVYWYRQLPEEGLKFMVYLQKENIIDESGMPKERFSAEFPKEGPSILRIQQVVRGDSAAYFCASSPKAGDHYEQYFGPGTRLTVT.

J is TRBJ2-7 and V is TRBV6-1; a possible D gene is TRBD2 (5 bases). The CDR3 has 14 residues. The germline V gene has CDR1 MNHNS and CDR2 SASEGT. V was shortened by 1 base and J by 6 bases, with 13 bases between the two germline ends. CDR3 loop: CASSEVEETSEQYF. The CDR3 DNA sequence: TGTGCCAGCAGTGAAGTGGAGGAGACATCCGAGCAGTACTTC.

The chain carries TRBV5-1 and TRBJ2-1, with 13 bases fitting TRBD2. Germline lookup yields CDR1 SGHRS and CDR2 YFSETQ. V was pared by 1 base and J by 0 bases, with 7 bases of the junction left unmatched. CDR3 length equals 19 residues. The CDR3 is CASSLLGGLAGTSYNEQFF. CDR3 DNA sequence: TGCGCCAGCAGCTTGTTAGGGGGACTAGCGGGAACCTCCTACAATGAGCAGTTCTTC. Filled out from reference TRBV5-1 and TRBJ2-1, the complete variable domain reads KAGVTQTPRYLIKTRGQQVTLSCSPISGHRSVSWYQQTPGQGLQFLFEYFSETQRNKGNFPGRFSGRQFSNSRSEMNVSTLELGDSALYLCASSLLGGLAGTSYNEQFFGPGTRLTVL.

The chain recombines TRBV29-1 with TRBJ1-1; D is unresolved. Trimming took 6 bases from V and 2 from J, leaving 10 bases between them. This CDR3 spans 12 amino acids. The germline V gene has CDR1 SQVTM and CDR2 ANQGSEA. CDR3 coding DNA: TGCAGCGTCCTCCGGGAAAACACTGAAGCTTTCTTT. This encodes CSVLRENTEAFF.

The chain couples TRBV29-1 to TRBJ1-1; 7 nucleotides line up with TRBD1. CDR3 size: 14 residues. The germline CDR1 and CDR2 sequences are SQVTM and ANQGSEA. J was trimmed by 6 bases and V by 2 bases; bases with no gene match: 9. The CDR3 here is CSVETGDADAEAFF. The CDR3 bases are TGCAGCGTTGAAACAGGGGACGCTGACGCTGAAGCTTTCTTT.

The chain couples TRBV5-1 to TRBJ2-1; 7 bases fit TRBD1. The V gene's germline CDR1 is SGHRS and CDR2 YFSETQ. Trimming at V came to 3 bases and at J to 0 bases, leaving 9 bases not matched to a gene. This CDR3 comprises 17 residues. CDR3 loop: CASSWNPTGSSYNEQFF. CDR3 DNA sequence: TGCGCCAGCAGCTGGAACCCGACAGGGAGCTCCTACAATGAGCAGTTCTTC. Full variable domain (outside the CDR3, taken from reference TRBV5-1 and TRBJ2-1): KAGVTQTPRYLIKTRGQQVTLSCSPISGHRSVSWYQQTPGQGLQFLFEYFSETQRNKGNFPGRFSGRQFSNSRSEMNVSTLELGDSALYLCASSWNPTGSSYNEQFFGPGTRLTVL.

DNA for the CDR3: TGTGCCAGCAGCAGCGGGACAGGGGTATATGAGCAGTTCTTC. It encodes CASSSGTGVYEQFF. V usage is TRBV7-9 and J usage is TRBJ2-1, with 10 positions matching TRBD1. The trim removed 5 bases at V and 8 bases at J, leaving 6 bases unmatched. The CDR3 contains 14 residues. Germline-derived CDR1 and CDR2 are SEHNR and FQNEAQ (reference sequence).

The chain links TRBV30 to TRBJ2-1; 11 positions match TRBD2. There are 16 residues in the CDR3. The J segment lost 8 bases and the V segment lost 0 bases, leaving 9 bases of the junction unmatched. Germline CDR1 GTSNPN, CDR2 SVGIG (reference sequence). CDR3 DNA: TGTGCCTGGAGTGTACTTCGTAGCGGGAGGGCCTATGAGCAGTTCTTC. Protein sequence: CAWSVLRSGRAYEQFF.

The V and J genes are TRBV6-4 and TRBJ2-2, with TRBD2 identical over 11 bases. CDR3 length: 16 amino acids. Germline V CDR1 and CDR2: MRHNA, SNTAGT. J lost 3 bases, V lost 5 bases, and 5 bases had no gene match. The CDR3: CASSNLAGGDTGELFF. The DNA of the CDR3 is TGTGCCAGCAGTAACCTAGCGGGAGGAGACACCGGGGAGCTGTTTTTT.

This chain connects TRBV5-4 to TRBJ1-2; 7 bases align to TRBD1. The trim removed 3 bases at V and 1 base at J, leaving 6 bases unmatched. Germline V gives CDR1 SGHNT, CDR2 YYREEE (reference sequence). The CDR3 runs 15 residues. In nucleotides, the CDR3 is TGTGCCAGCAGCTCGGGACAGAATTTTAACTATGGCTACACCTTC. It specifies CASSSGQNFNYGYTF.

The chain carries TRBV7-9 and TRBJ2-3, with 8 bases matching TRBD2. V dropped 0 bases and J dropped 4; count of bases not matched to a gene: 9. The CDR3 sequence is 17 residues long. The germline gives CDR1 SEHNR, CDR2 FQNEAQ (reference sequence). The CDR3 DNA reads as TGTGCCAGCAGCTTAGCGCGGGTTAGCGGGATGGCAGATACGCAGTATTTT. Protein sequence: CASSLARVSGMADTQYF.

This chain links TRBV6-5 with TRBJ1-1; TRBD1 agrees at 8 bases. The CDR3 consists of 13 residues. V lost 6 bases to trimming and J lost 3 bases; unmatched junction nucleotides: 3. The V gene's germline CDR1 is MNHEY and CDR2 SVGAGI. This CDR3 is CASSGQGDTEAFF. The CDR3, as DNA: TGTGCCAGCAGCGGACAGGGAGACACTGAAGCTTTCTTT.

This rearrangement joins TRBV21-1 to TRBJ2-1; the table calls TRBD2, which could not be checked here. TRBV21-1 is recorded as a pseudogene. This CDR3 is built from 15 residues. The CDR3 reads CASRQNRDLFNEQFF. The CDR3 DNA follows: TGTGCCAGCAGACAAAACCGGGACTTGTTCAATGAGCAGTTCTTC.

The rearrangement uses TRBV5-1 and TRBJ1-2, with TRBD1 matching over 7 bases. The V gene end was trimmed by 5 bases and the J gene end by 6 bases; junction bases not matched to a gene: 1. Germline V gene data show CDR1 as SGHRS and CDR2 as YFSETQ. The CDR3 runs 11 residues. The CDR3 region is CASRQGNGYTF. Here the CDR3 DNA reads TGCGCCAGCAGACAGGGGAATGGCTACACCTTC.

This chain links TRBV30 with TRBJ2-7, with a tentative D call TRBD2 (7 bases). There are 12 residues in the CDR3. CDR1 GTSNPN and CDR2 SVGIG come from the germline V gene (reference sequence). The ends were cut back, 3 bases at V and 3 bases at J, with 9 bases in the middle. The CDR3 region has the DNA TGTGCCTGGAGGGGGGGGCTCTACGAGCAGTACTTC. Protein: CAWRGGLYEQYF.

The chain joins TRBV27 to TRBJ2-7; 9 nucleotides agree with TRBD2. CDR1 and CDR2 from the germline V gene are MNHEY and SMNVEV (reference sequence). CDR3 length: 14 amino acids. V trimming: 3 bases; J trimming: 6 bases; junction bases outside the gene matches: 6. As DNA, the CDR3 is TGTGCCAGCAGTTTCGGCGGGAGGGCCGTCGAGCAGTACTTC. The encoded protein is CASSFGGRAVEQYF.

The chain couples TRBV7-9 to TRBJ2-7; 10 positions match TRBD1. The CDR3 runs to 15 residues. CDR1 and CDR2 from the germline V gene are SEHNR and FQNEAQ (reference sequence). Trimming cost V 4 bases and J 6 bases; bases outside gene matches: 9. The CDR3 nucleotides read TGTGCCAGCAGCTCCCGGGACAGGGGAGACCTCGAGCAGTACTTC. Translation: CASSSRDRGDLEQYF.